These 9 T cell receptor beta chains originate from one sample sequenced in a study of CD8+CD57+ T cells in acquired aplastic anemia. The TCR beta profiling, which covered VDJ combination and CDR3 sequence, was carried out using genomic DNA as the template. Via MiXCR, TCRdb re-called the reads, giving one row per CDR3 protein. The sample has some 220,000 distinct CDR3 sequences, 34% seen once. The sequencing sample was made of sorted CD4+, CD8+, or CD8+CD57+ T cells (not recorded which) from PBMCs. These receptor sequences come from a human donor in good health, serving as a control.

As concerns this clonotype: Relative to the germline gene, one junction end is altered; a read error may explain this. This chain joins TRBV2 and TRBJ2-7; tentatively, D is TRBD1 or TRBD2 (5 bases each). CDR1 is SNHLY, CDR2 FYNNEI, per germline. The CDR3 contains 15 residues. CDR3 protein: CASGEGAGRYYERYF. The CDR3 DNA is TGTGCCAGCGGTGAAGGTGCAGGGAGATACTACGAGCGGTACTTC.

A few counts support this clonotype. The junction departs from the called germline gene at one end, perhaps through a read error. The chain employs TRBV10-3 and TRBJ2-1, with D possibly matching TRBD2 (5 bases). This CDR3 comprises 16 residues. Germline V gives CDR1 ENHRY, CDR2 SYGVKD. CDR3 in DNA: TGTGCCAGCAGTGAAGGTCGAGGACTTTCCTACAATGAGCAGTTCTTC. Protein sequence: CASSEGRGLSYNEQFF.

This sequence joins TRBV30 and TRBJ1-3, with D perhaps matching TRBD1 (5 bases). Germline loops: CDR1 GTSNPN, CDR2 SVGIG (reference sequence). V lost 0 bases to trimming and J lost 2 bases, with 23 bases between them. This CDR3 spans 19 amino acids. The chain's CDR3 is CAWSVPPGRQTMAGNTIYF. CDR3 bases: TGTGCCTGGAGTGTACCTCCGGGACGGCAGACGATGGCTGGAAACACCATATATTTT.

Note on this clonotype: The germline gene is not matched at one end of the junction; a read error may be the cause. The rearrangement joins TRBV5-1 to TRBJ1-2; D is possibly TRBD1 (6 bases). Germline-derived CDR1 and CDR2 are SGHRS and YFSETQ. This CDR3 has 14 residues. CDR3 in amino acids: CTSSLGHGNYGYTF. The DNA of the CDR3 is TGCACCAGCAGCTTGGGACACGGAAACTATGGCTACACCTTC.

The CDR3 DNA follows: TGTGCCATCAGTGAGTTTCAGGGGCTAGCGGGAGGCGACAATGAGCAGTTCTTC. It specifies CAISEFQGLAGGDNEQFF. V gene TRBV10-3 combines with J gene TRBJ2-1, with 11 bases matching TRBD2. V shed 1 base, J shed 5 bases, and the junction held 10 bases outside the gene matches. In germline, CDR1 is ENHRY, CDR2 SYGVKD. The CDR3 is 18 residues long.

A word on this clonotype: Likely a read error: the CDR3 ends without its conserved phenylalanine or tryptophan. J is TRBJ1-1 and V is TRBV7-3; D is unresolved. This CDR3 is 13 amino acids long. The V end was cut by 0 bases, the J end by 0 bases, with 2 bases between. Germline V CDR1 and CDR2: SGHTA, FQGTGA. The CDR3 region is CASSLTVNTEAFS. CDR3 DNA: TGTGCCAGCAGCTTAACGGTGAACACTGAAGCTTTCTCT.

At least ten counts were recorded for this clonotype. The V and J genes are TRBV24-1 and TRBJ1-2; 8 nucleotides align to TRBD1. The CDR3 extends over 15 amino acids. Germline V gives CDR1 KGHDR, CDR2 SFDVKD. Losses at the gene ends were 3 bases for V and 1 base for J; bases not matched to a gene: 3. The CDR3 sequence is CATSDATGDNYGYTF. The DNA of the CDR3 is TGTGCCACCAGTGATGCGACAGGGGATAACTATGGCTACACCTTC.

This clonotype occurred once. One junction end disagrees with the germline gene, perhaps due to a read error. The chain uses TRBV11-2 and TRBJ2-1; TRBD1 matches at 9 bases. Germline CDR1 and CDR2: SGHAT and FQNNGV. CDR3 length equals 16 residues. The CDR3 DNA is TGTGCCAGCAGCTTGGTGCGGGACAGGGAGGGGAATGGGCAGTTCTTC. Its translation is CASSLVRDREGNGQFF.

This clonotype was found many times. The chain employs TRBV19 and TRBJ2-5; D might be TRBD2 (7 bases). Germline V gives CDR1 LNHDA, CDR2 SQIVND (reference sequence). Trimming cost V 4 bases and J 8 bases, with 11 bases left between them. The CDR3 sequence is 12 residues long. Written as DNA, the CDR3 is TGTGCCAGTAGTAAGGGGGGGCACACCCAGTACTTC. It specifies CASSKGGHTQYF. Using reference TRBV19 and TRBJ2-5 for the parts outside the CDR3, the full variable domain is DGGITQSPKYLFRKEGQNVTLSCEQNLNHDAMYWYRQDPGQGLRLIYYSQIVNDFQKGDIAEGYSVSREKKESFPLTVTSAQKNPTAFYLCASSKGGHTQYFGPGTRLLVL.